These T cell receptor beta chains were read from a single sample in a study of blood T cell repertoires in COVID-19. Profiled with immunoSEQ multiplex PCR; TCRdb holds only in-frame clones, not every one. The repertoire holds about 46,000 clones, with around 87% as singletons. Sample: PBMCs or T cells enriched from blood (not recorded which). The receptors were gathered from a woman in her fifties or sixties who had recovered from COVID-19. Each CDR3 is given with its conserved first and last residue. D genes are given only for firm matches. Expanded clones are given a class, and other clones once, few, many or no size at all.

V,size,D,J,CDR3,DNA
TRBV4-2,.,TRBD2,TRBJ2-7,CASSQERPAGLDEQYF,TGTGCCAGCAGCCAAGAGAGGCCAGCGGGGCTCGACGAGCAGTACTTC
TRBV29-1,.,.,TRBJ2-5,CSVSGKGGETQYF,TGCAGCGTTTCCGGGAAAGGAGGAGAGACCCAGTACTTC
TRBV20-1,.,.,TRBJ2-3,CSAAFGGTQYF,TGCAGTGCTGCTTTCGGGGGTACGCAGTATTTT
TRBV6-5,.,TRBD1,TRBJ1-1,CASSLGTGAFEAFF,TGTGCCAGCAGTCTTGGGACAGGGGCCTTTGAGGCTTTCTTT
TRBV28,.,TRBD1,TRBJ1-1,CAARTGRTEAFF,TGTGCCGCAAGGACAGGGCGGACTGAAGCTTTCTTT
TRBV28,once,TRBD1,TRBJ1-1,CATSIVLDRDGLRTEAFF,TGTGCCACCAGCATTGTCTTGGACAGGGATGGGTTGAGAACTGAAGCTTTCTTT
TRBV7-8,.,TRBD1,TRBJ2-7,CASSHGAGGYYEQYF,TGTGCCAGCAGCCATGGGGCAGGGGGATACTACGAGCAGTACTTC
TRBV18,.,.,TRBJ2-1,CASSPSQGFPNEQFF,TGTGCCAGCTCACCCAGCCAGGGGTTCCCTAATGAGCAGTTCTTC
TRBV12-3/TRBV12-4,.,.,TRBJ1-3,CASRPPGYTIYF,TGTGCCAGCAGACCACCGGGATACACCATATATTTT
TRBV6-6,.,.,TRBJ1-2,CASSYSSGADYGYTF,TGTGCCAGCAGTTACAGCTCAGGGGCTGACTATGGCTACACCTTC
TRBV28,.,.,TRBJ1-1,CASSSFFSGNTEAFF,TGTGCCAGCAGTTCCTTCTTTAGTGGGAACACTGAAGCTTTCTTT
TRBV28,.,.,TRBJ2-5,CASSLPHDRSQYF,TGTGCCAGCAGTTTACCGCACGACAGGTCCCAGTACTTC
TRBV7-9,.,.,TRBJ2-5,CASSSRSGGETQYF,TGTGCCAGCAGCTCCCGTTCGGGTGGCGAGACCCAGTACTTC
TRBV27,.,TRBD2,TRBJ2-1,CASNVAGRNEQFF,TGTGCCAGCAACGTAGCGGGACGTAATGAGCAGTTCTTC
TRBV7-3,.,TRBD2,TRBJ2-7,CASSLNAGGVYEQYF,TGTGCCAGCAGCTTAAATGCGGGGGGCGTTTACGAGCAGTACTTC
TRBV20-1,.,.,TRBJ1-5,CSASHGGTNQPQHF,TGCAGTGCTAGTCACGGGGGTACGAATCAGCCCCAGCATTTT
TRBV30,.,.,TRBJ2-3,CAWRGGGVSTDTQYF,TGTGCCTGGAGGGGTGGCGGAGTGAGCACAGATACGCAGTATTTT
TRBV6-6,.,TRBD1,TRBJ2-7,CASRVTGTGGGEQYF,TGTGCCAGCAGGGTCACCGGGACAGGGGGAGGCGAGCAGTACTTC
TRBV10-3,few,TRBD2,TRBJ2-1,CAISESGGGAGEQFF,TGTGCCATCAGTGAGTCAGGCGGGGGGGCCGGTGAGCAGTTCTTC
TRBV7-6,few,TRBD1,TRBJ2-7,CASSGGQGFSYEQYF,TGTGCCAGCAGCGGGGGACAGGGATTTTCCTACGAGCAGTACTTC
TRBV9,once,TRBD1,TRBJ2-1,CASSPRTGGYNEQFF,TGTGCCAGCAGCCCTAGGACAGGGGGCTACAATGAGCAGTTCTTC
TRBV2,.,.,TRBJ1-6,CASSDQGSSYNSPLHF,TGTGCCAGCAGTGACCAGGGGAGCTCCTATAATTCACCCCTCCACTTT
TRBV5-1,.,.,TRBJ2-1,CASSLTGHYNEQFF,TGCGCCAGCAGCTTGACGGGACATTACAATGAGCAGTTCTTC
TRBV28,once,.,TRBJ1-5,CASRFGDSNQPQHF,TGTGCCAGCAGGTTCGGGGATAGCAATCAGCCCCAGCATTTT
TRBV11-2,.,TRBD2,TRBJ2-3,CASSLSGADTQYF,TGTGCCAGCAGCTTAAGCGGGGCAGATACGCAGTATTTT
TRBV27,.,TRBD1,TRBJ1-2,CASSLQGTANYGYTF,TGTGCCAGCAGTCTTCAGGGGACAGCTAACTATGGCTACACCTTC
TRBV18,.,TRBD2,TRBJ2-1,CASSPGTSGGAREQFF,TGTGCCAGCTCACCCGGGACTAGCGGGGGGGCTCGTGAGCAGTTCTTC
TRBV18,.,.,TRBJ2-7,CASSGQGGYEQYF,TGTGCCAGCTCCGGTCAGGGGGGCTACGAGCAGTACTTC
TRBV20-1,.,.,TRBJ2-7,CSASPLAYGEQYF,TGCAGTGCTAGTCCTCTAGCGTACGGTGAGCAGTACTTC
TRBV6-1,.,TRBD2,TRBJ2-7,CASSERTSGTGEQYF,TGTGCCAGCAGTGAACGGACTAGCGGGACCGGGGAGCAGTACTTC
TRBV3-1/TRBV3-2,.,TRBD1,TRBJ1-5,CASSQQGARQPQHF,TGTGCCAGCAGCCAACAGGGGGCGCGTCAGCCCCAGCATTTT
TRBV9,.,.,TRBJ1-2,CASSVPGGARGYTF,TGTGCCAGCAGCGTTCCCGGGGGGGCCCGTGGCTACACCTTC
TRBV4-2,.,TRBD1,TRBJ2-1,CASSQTTGTGGREQFF,TGTGCCAGCAGCCAAACTACCGGGACAGGGGGCCGGGAGCAGTTCTTC
TRBV9,.,TRBD1,TRBJ1-1,CASSPHRGGAEAFF,TGTGCCAGCAGCCCTCACAGGGGAGGCGCTGAAGCTTTCTTT
TRBV28,.,.,TRBJ1-2,CASSQTLEGYGYTF,TGTGCCAGCAGTCAGACCCTGGAGGGCTATGGCTACACCTTC
TRBV9,.,TRBD2,TRBJ2-2,CASSVGSSGITGELFF,TGTGCCAGCAGCGTAGGATCTAGCGGGATCACCGGGGAGCTGTTTTTT
TRBV5-1,.,TRBD1,TRBJ1-2,CASSFTGEYGYTF,TGCGCCAGCAGCTTTACAGGGGAATATGGCTACACCTTC
TRBV7-2,.,.,TRBJ2-5,CASSLNPKRQETQYF,TGTGCCAGCAGCCTAAACCCGAAGAGGCAAGAGACCCAGTACTTC
TRBV6-5,once,TRBD1,TRBJ1-1,CASSYRDREGNTEAFF,TGTGCCAGCAGTTACCGGGACAGGGAGGGGAACACTGAAGCTTTCTTT
TRBV5-8,.,.,TRBJ2-5,CASSFRTGTQETQYF,TGTGCCAGCAGCTTCCGAACCGGGACACAAGAGACCCAGTACTTC
TRBV16,.,.,TRBJ1-6,CASSQQRNSPLHF,TGTGCCAGCAGCCAACAGCGGAATTCACCCCTCCACTTT
TRBV5-6,.,.,TRBJ2-5,CASSPPKGVAETQYF,TGTGCCAGCAGCCCCCCGAAGGGGGTGGCAGAGACCCAGTACTTC
TRBV19,.,TRBD1,TRBJ1-4,CASSIGRTQGAPVRSDEKLFF,TGTGCCAGTAGTATAGGCAGGACACAGGGGGCGCCGGTTCGATCGGATGAAAAACTGTTTTTT
TRBV10-1,few,.,TRBJ2-7,CASSASYEQYF,TGCGCCAGCAGTGCATCCTACGAGCAGTACTTC